This entry lists 3 T cell receptor beta chains sequenced from one sample in a study of immune heterogeneity within non-small cell lung tumors. It was with 32 V and 13 J primers that multiplex PCR amplified TCR beta CDR3. MiXCR, applied by TCRdb to the multiplex PCR reads, yields one record per CDR3 protein. The table records about 34,000 distinct CDR3 sequences, more than 25% of them present only once. Template input was genomic DNA from bulk tumor (about 600 ng per sample). Far-apart biopsies, several per primary tumor, were taken during surgery. Patients underwent curative surgery for untreated, newly diagnosed non-small cell lung cancer. The sample was lung tumor tissue. Receptor source: a man aged 40-49 years with non-small cell lung cancer.

This clonotype was counted between two and nine times. The chain uses TRBV7-9 and TRBJ2-7; 11 nucleotides line up with TRBD2. The CDR3 consists of 15 residues. The germline CDR1 and CDR2 sequences are SEHNR and FQNEAQ (reference sequence). The V gene end was trimmed by 4 bases and the J gene end by 0 bases; junction bases not matched to a gene: 2. The CDR3 DNA reads TGTGCCAGCAGCTCTAGCGGGAGGCCCTCCTACGAGCAGTACTTC. Translated: CASSSSGRPSYEQYF.

At least ten counts were recorded for this clonotype. The rearrangement uses TRBV6-1 and TRBJ1-5; D remains ambiguous. CDR3 size: 14 residues. The germline gives CDR1 MNHNS, CDR2 SASEGT. Deletions cut 1 base from V and 4 bases from J, with 8 bases between. In DNA form, the CDR3 reads TGTGCCAGCAGTGAAGGGCTGGGGAATCAGCCCCAGCATTTT. Residues: CASSEGLGNQPQHF.

This clonotype was counted a single time. V usage is TRBV3-1 and J usage is TRBJ2-5; TRBD1 aligns across 10 bases. The V segment lost 5 bases and the J segment 7 bases; nucleotides outside the gene matches: 10. The CDR3 spans 15 residues. Germline values: CDR1 LGHDT, CDR2 YNNKEL (reference sequence). The CDR3 reads CASSSDRGLRGTQYF. The CDR3 DNA is TGTGCCAGCAGCTCAGACAGGGGGCTAAGGGGGACCCAGTACTTC.